This T cell receptor (beta chain) was obtained from a study of blood T cell repertoires in COVID-19. Across the study: The study drew acute and convalescent COVID-19 samples from the United States, Italy and Spain. T cells, B-cell-depleted T cells, or PBMCs supplied cDNA or gDNA.

The authors' processing: Reference gene primer amplification gave estimated nucleated cell counts. The repertoire was sequenced with immunoSEQ multiplex PCR; TCRdb's copy has only in-frame clones and lacks some. D and trimming were read from the DNA, whereas the V and J calls and clone size are those reported in that table. The repertoire has about 120,000 clones, roughly 82% of them found once; the top ten carry more than 15%. The clonotype was recovered from a woman between 55 and 75 years old with acute or convalescent COVID-19. Sequenced material: peripheral blood.

In DNA, the CDR3 is TGCGCCAGCAGCTTGGAAGAGGGATCGAAGACCTTC. Protein: CASSLEEGSKTF. V is TRBV5-1 and J is TRBJ1-2; D ambiguous. V lost 0 bases to trimming and J lost 14 bases, with 14 bases between them. The CDR3 is 12 residues long. Per germline, CDR1 SGHRS and CDR2 YFSETQ. Based on the CDR3 plus reference TRBV5-1 and TRBJ1-2, the full variable domain is KAGVTQTPRYLIKTRGQQVTLSCSPISGHRSVSWYQQTPGQGLQFLFEYFSETQRNKGNFPGRFSGRQFSNSRSEMNVSTLELGDSALYLCASSLEEGSKTFGSGTRLTVV.